This passage covers 8 T cell receptor beta chains from one sample sequenced in a study of T-cell memory formation after mild COVID-19 (dated by TCRdb to the early 2020s). The library relied on 5' RACE. TCRdb shows the sequencer as Illumina NovaSeq 6000. TCRdb's own reprocessing of the public reads used fastp at Q25 and MiXCR and kept productive beta chains. CDR3 protein duplicates are merged, each entry listing the most common genes and DNA. This sample lists approximately 240,000 distinct CDR3 sequences; about 17% were detected once. The ten largest clones add up to 3% to 4.5% of the sample. Sequenced sample: PBMCs or a T cell subset sorted from them (not recorded which). These receptors came from a man between 18 and 35 years old who had mild COVID-19 (a few samples of this study predate the infection). The sample titles of this study are shuffled in the database, so cell type and time point are left out; the donor was told from shared clones.

This clonotype was observed at least ten times. The chain is built from TRBV4-1 and TRBJ1-1; D unclear. CDR1 is MGHRA, CDR2 YSYEKL, per germline. The V gene lost 2 bases and the J gene lost 0 bases, with 7 bases spanning the gap. The CDR3 length is 14 residues. CDR3 sequence: CASSQRALNTEAFF. CDR3 DNA sequence: TGCGCCAGCAGCCAAAGGGCCCTGAACACTGAAGCTTTCTTT.

This clonotype was found a few times. The rearrangement uses TRBV5-6 and TRBJ2-1; no definite D call. Deletions cut 3 bases from V and 6 bases from J, with 19 bases between. Germline CDR1 and CDR2: SGHDT and YYEEEE. The CDR3 consists of 16 residues. CDR3 sequence (DNA): TGTGCCAGCAGCTCGGTTAATGGGTATTTAGTCAATGAGCAGTTCTTC. This encodes CASSSVNGYLVNEQFF.

V and J are TRBV7-2 and TRBJ2-5; TRBD1 matches at 8 bases. The ends lost 5 bases at V and 8 bases at J; junction bases unmatched: 7. CDR1 is SGHTA and CDR2 is FQGNSA in the germline V gene. The CDR3 runs 13 residues. The CDR3 bases are TGTGCCAGCAGCCCACGGCAGGGGGCTACCCAGTACTTC. Translation gives CASSPRQGATQYF.

In this sample, this clonotype turned up a few times. V and J are TRBV12-3 or TRBV12-4 and TRBJ1-2; 8 nucleotides agree with TRBD1. The CDR3 runs to 13 residues. Trimming took 3 bases from V and 7 from J; bases not matched to a gene: 4. CDR3: CASSLTGAGGYTF. In DNA form, the CDR3 reads TGTGCCAGCAGTTTGACAGGGGCAGGTGGCTACACCTTC.

This rearrangement joins TRBV6-2 or TRBV6-3 to TRBJ2-7; TRBD2 is a possible D gene (7 bases). Trimming stripped 2 bases from V and 0 bases from J, with 23 bases between. The CDR3 has 19 amino acids. Germline V gene sequence: CDR1 MNHEY, CDR2 SVGEGT. The CDR3 protein is CASSYPSSPGGRSSYEQYF. The CDR3 DNA reads TGTGCCAGCAGTTACCCATCATCGCCGGGGGGCAGATCCTCCTACGAGCAGTACTTC.

The genes are TRBV11-3 and TRBJ2-7; 7 bases fit TRBD2. Trimming cost V 9 bases and J 0 bases; bases outside gene matches: 11. Germline CDR1 is SGHNT and CDR2 is YENEEA. This CDR3 has 15 residues. The CDR3 protein is CARAPGRGSSYEQYV. The CDR3 region has the DNA TGTGCCAGGGCCCCTGGGAGGGGAAGCTCCTACGAGCAGTACGTC.

The V gene is TRBV7-2, the J gene TRBJ2-2, with D perhaps TRBD1 or TRBD2 (6 bases each). CDR1 and CDR2 (germline): SGHTA, FQGNSA. Trimming took off 1 base at V and 1 base at J, with 10 bases between the two ends. The CDR3 loop spans 16 amino acids. In DNA, the CDR3 is TGTGCCAGCAGCTTAGGGGGGGCGCTGAACACCGGGGAGCTGTTTTTT. Translation gives CASSLGGALNTGELFF.

The chain couples TRBV7-2 to TRBJ2-7; the D gene is possibly TRBD1 (5 bases). The CDR3 loop spans 15 amino acids. Germline loops: CDR1 SGHTA, CDR2 FQGNSA. Trimming removed 5 bases at V and 0 bases at J, with 14 bases between. The CDR3 protein is CASSDPTEASYEQYF. CDR3 coding DNA: TGTGCCAGCAGCGACCCGACAGAAGCCTCCTACGAGCAGTACTTC.